One TCR delta chain is described in this entry. Since a far larger clone is one base different, this is likely a read error. TCRdb fed the reads to CATT. Of under 5,000 delta-chain clones in the sample, roughly 4.7% were seen once. This sample is part of a study of gamma-delta chains in newborns, infants, children. The CDR3 runs 17 residues. V was clipped by 3 bases and J by 7 bases, with 23 bases between them. Germline CDR1 and CDR2: GEAIGNYY and EKD. The genes are TRDV2 and TRDJ2; D is unresolved. The sequencing sample was made of blood. The receptor was isolated from a child who was a newborn, infant or young child, either healthy, febrile or measles-vaccinated (not recorded which). Here the CDR3 reads CACDPMTPSPSLAQLFF. In DNA form, the CDR3 reads TGTGCCTGTGACCCCATGACCCCCAGCCCCTCTTTAGCACAACTCTTCTTT.